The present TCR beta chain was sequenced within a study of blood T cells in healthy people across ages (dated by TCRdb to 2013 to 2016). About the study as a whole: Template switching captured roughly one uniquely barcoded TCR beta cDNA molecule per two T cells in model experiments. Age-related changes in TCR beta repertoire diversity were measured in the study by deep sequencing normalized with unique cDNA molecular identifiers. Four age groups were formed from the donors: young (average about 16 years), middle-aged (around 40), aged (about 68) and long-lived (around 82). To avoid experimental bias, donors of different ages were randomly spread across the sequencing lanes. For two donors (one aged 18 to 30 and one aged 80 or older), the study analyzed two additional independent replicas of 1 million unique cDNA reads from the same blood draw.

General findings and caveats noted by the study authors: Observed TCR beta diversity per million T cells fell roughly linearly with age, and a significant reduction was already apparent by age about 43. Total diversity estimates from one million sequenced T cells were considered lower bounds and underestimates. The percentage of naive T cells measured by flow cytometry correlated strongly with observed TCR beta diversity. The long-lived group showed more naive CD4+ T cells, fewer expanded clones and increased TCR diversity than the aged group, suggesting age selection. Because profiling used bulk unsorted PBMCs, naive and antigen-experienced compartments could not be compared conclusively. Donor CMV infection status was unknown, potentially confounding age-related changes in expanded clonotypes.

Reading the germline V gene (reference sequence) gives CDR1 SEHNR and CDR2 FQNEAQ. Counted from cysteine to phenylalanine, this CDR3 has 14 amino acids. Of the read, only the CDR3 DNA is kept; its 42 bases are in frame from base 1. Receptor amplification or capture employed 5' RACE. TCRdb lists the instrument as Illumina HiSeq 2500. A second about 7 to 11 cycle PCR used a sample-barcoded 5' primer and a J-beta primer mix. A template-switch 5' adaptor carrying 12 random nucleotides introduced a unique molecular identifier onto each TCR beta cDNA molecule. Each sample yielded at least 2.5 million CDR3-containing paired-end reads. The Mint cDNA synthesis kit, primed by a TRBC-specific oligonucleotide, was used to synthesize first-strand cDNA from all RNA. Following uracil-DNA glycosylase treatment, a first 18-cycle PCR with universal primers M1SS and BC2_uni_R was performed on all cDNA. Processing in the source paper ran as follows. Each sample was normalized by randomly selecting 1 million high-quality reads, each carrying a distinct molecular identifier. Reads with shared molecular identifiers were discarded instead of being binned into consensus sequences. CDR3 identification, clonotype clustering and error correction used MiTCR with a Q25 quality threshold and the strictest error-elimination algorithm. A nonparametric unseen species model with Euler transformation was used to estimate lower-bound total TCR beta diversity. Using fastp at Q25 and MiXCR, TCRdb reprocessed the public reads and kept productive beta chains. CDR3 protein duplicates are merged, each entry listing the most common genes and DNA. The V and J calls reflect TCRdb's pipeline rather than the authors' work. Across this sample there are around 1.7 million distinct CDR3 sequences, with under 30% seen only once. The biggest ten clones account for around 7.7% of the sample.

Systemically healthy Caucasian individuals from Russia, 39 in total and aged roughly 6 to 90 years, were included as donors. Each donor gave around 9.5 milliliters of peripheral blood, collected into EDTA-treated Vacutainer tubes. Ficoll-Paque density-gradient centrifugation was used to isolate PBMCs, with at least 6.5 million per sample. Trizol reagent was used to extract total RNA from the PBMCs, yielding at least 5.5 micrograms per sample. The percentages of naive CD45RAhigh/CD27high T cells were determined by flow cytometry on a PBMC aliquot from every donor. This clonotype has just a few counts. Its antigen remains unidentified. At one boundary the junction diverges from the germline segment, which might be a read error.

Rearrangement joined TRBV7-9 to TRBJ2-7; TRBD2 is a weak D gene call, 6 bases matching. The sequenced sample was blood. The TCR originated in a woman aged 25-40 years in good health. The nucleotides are TGTTCCAGCAGCCAAGGGACTCGTCCCTACGAGCAGTACTTC. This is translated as CSSSQGTRPYEQYF.